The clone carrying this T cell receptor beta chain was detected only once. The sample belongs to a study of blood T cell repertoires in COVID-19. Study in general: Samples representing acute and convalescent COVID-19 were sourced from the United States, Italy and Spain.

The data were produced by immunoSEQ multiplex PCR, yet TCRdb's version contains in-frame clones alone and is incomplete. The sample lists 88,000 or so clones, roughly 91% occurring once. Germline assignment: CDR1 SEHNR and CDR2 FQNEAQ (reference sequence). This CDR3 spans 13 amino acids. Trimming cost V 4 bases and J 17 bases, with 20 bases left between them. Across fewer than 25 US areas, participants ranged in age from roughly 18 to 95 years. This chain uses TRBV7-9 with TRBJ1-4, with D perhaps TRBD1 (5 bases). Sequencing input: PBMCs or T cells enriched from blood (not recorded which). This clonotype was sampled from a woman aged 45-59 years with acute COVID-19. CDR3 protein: CASSSLGLGGRFF. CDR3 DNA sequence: TGTGCCAGCAGCTCGTTAGGTCTCGGGGGACGCTTTTTT.